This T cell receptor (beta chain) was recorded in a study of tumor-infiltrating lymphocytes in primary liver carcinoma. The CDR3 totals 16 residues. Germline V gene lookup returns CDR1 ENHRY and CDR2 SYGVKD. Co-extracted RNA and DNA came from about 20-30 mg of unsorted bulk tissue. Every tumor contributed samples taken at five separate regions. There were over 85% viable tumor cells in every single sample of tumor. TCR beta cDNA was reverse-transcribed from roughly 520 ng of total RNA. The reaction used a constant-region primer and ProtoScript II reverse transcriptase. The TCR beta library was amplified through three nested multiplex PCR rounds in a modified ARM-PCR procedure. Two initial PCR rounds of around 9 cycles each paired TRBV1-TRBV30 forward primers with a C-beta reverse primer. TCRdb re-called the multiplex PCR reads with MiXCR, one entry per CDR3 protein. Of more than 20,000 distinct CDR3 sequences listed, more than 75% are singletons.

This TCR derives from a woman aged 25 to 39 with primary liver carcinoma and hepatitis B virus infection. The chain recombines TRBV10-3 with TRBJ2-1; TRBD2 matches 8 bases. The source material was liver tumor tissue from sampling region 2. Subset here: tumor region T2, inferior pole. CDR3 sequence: CVVSESAAGAYNEQFF. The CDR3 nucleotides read TGTGTCGTTAGTGAGTCGGCAGCGGGAGCCTACAATGAGCAGTTCTTC.